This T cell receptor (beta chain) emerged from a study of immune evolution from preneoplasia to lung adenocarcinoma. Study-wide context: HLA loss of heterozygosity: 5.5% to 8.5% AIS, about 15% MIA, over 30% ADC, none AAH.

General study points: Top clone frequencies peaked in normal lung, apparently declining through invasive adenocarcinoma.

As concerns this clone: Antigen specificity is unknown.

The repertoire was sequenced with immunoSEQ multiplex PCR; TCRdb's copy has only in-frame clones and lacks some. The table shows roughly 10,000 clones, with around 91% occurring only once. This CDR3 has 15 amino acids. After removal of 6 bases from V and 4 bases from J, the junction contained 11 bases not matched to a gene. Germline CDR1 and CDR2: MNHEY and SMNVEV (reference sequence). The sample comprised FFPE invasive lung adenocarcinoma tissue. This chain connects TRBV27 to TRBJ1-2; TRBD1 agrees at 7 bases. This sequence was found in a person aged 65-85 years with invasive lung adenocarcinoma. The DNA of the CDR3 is TGTGCCAGCAGCAACTCAGGCAGGGGGAGCTATGGCTACACCTTC. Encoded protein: CASSNSGRGSYGYTF.